This T cell receptor beta chain derives from a study of Ad26.COV2.S vaccination and SARS-CoV-2 variants. The study, taken as a whole, reports: Vaccinees reportedly had broad spike-specific CD8+ and CD4+ T cell responses. Vaccinated and placebo-treated recipients had similar non-spike TCR breadth. People who got the vaccine had more spike-specific TCR breadth than people who got placebo.

The treatment was: roughly 19 received Ad26.COV2.S at low or high dose, single or two shots; roughly five received placebo; per-sample allocation not given. On day 63 after the first injection, vaccine and placebo recipients gave samples. CDR1 and CDR2 from the germline V gene are SGHRS and YFSETQ. The CDR3 has 14 residues. Trimming left V 2 bases short and J 1 base short, with 6 bases between. This table comes from immunoSEQ multiplex PCR, and its TCRdb copy is limited to in-frame clones, with some not included. This table holds some 240,000 clones, roughly 87% found once. The count of this clone is one. Its specificity is unknown.

This TCR derives from a person aged 18-65 years who received the Ad26.COV2.S COVID-19 vaccine or a placebo. This chain links TRBV5-1 with TRBJ2-2; tentative D call: TRBD1 (5 bases). The source was peripheral blood, collected in a trial of Ad26.COV2.S vaccine versus placebo. The CDR3 is CASSLGQNTGELFF. Written as DNA, the CDR3 is TGCGCCAGCAGCTTAGGACAGAACACCGGGGAGCTGTTTTTT.